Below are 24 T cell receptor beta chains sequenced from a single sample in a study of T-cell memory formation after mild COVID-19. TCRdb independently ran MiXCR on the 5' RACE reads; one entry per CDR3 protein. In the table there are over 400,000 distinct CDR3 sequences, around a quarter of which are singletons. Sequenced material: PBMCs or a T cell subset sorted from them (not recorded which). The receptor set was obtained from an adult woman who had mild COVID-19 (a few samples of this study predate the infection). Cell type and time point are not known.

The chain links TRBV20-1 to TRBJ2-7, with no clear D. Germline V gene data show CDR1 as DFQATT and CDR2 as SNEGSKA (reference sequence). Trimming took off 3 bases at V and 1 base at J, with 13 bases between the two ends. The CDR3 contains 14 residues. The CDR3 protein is CSARTVVKSYEQYF. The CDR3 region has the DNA TGCAGTGCTAGGACGGTCGTCAAGTCCTACGAGCAGTACTTC.

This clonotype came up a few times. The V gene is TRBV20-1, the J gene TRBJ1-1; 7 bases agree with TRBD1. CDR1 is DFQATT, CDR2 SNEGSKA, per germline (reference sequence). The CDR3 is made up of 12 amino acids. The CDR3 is CRGQGDITEAFF. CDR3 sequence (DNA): TGCCGGGGCCAGGGGGATATTACTGAAGCTTTCTTT.

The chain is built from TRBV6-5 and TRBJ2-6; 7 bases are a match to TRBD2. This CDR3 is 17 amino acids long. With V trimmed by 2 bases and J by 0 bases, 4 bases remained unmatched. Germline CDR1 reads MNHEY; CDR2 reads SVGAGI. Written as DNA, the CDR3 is TGTGCCAGCAGTTACGGTGGGGGGGTCTCTGGGGCCAACGTCCTGACTTTC. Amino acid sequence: CASSYGGGVSGANVLTF.

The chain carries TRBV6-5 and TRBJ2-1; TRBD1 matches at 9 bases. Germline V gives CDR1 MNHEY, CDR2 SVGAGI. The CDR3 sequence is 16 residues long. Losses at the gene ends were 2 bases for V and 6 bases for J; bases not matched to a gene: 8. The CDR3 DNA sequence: TGTGCCAGCAGTTACGACGGGACAGGGAGTGCCAATGAGCAGTTCTTC. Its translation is CASSYDGTGSANEQFF.

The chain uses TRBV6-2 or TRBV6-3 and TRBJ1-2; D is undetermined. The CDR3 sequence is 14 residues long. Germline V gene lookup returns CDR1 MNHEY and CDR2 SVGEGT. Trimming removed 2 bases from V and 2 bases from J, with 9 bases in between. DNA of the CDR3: TGTGCCAGCAGTTACGGTCAGGTCAACTATGGCTACACCTTC. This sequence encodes CASSYGQVNYGYTF.

The DNA of the CDR3 is TGTGCCAGCAGCTACCAATGGGGAGACCCTCGTACAGATACGCAGTATTTT. Encoded protein: CASSYQWGDPRTDTQYF. The chain links TRBV7-3 to TRBJ2-3, with a weak D call TRBD2 (5 bases). V was trimmed by 4 bases and J by 3 bases, leaving 20 bases between them. The CDR3 consists of 17 residues. Germline V gene sequence: CDR1 SGHTA, CDR2 FQGTGA.

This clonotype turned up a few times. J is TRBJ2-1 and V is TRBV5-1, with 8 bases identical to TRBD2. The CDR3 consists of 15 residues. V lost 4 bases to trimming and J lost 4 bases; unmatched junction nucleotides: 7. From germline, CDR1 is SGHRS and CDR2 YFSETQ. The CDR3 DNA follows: TGCGCCAGCAGCACCGGCGGGGGGAATTACAATGAGCAGTTCTTC. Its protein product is CASSTGGGNYNEQFF.

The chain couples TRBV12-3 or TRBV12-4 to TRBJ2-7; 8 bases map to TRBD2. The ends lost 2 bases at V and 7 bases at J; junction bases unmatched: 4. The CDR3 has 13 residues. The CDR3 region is CASSLYVAGEQYF. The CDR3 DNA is TGTGCCAGCAGTTTATATGTAGCGGGGGAGCAGTACTTC.

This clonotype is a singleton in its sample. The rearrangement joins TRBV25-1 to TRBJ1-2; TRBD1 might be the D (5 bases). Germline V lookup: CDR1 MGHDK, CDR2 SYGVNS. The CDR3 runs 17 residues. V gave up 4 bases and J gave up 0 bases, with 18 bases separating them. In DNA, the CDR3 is TGTGCCAGCAGTGGCCCGGGACGTCTAAATTCTAACTATGGCTACACCTTC. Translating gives CASSGPGRLNSNYGYTF.

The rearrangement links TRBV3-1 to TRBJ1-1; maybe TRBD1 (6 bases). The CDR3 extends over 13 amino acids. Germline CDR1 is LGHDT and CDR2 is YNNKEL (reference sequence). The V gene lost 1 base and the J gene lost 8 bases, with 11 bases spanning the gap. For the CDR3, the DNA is TGTGCCAGCAGCCAAGGGGGGCCTGGGGAAGCTTTCTTT. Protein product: CASSQGGPGEAFF.

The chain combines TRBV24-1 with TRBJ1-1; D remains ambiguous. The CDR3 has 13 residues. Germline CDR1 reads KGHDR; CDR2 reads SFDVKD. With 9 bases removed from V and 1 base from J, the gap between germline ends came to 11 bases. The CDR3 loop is CATRAAGNTEAFF. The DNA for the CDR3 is TGTGCCACCCGAGCTGCGGGGAACACTGAAGCTTTCTTT.

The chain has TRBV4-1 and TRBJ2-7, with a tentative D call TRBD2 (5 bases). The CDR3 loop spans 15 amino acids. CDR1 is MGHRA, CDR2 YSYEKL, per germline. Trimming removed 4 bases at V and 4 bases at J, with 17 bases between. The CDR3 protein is CASSLTGSSPYEQYF. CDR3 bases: TGCGCCAGCAGCCTCACGGGATCTAGCCCTTACGAGCAGTACTTC.

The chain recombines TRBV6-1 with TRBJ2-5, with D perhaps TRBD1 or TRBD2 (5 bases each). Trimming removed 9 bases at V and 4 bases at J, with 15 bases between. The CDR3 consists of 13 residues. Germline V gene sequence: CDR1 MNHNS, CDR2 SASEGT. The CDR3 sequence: CASTVGLAETQYF. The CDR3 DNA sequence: TGTGCCAGTACCGTGGGGCTAGCAGAGACCCAGTACTTC.

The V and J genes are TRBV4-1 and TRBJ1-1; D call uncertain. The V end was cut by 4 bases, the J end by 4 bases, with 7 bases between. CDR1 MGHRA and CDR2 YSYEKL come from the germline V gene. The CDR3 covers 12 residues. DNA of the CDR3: TGCGCCAGCAGCCCAGGAGCCACTGAAGCTTTCTTT. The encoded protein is CASSPGATEAFF.

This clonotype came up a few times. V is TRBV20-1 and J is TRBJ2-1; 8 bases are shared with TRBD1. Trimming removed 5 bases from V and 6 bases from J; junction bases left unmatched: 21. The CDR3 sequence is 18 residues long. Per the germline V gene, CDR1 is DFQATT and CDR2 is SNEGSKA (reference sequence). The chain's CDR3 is CSAHFPYGGETGVNEQFF. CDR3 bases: TGCAGTGCTCACTTCCCATATGGGGGCGAGACAGGGGTCAATGAGCAGTTCTTC.

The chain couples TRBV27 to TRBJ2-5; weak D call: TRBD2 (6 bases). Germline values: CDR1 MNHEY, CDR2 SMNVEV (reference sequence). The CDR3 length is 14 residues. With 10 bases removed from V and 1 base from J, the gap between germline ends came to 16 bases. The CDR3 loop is CATKREWAQETQYF. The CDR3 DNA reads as TGTGCCACCAAACGGGAGTGGGCCCAAGAGACCCAGTACTTC.

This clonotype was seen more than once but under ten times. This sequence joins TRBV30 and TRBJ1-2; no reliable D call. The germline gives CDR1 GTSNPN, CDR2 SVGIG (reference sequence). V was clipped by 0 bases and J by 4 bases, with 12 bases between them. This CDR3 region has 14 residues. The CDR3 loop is CAWSVNSGGYGYTF. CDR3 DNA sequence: TGTGCCTGGAGTGTCAACTCCGGAGGCTATGGCTACACCTTC.

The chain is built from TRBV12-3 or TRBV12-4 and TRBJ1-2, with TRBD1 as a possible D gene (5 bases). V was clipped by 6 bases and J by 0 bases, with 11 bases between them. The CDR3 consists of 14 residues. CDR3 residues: CASRNRRTNYGYTF. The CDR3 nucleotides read TGTGCCAGCAGGAACAGGCGTACTAACTATGGCTACACCTTC.

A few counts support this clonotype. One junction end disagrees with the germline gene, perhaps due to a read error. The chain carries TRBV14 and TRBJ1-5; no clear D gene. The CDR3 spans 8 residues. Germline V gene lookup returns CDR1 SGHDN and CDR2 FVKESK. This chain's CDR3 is CASSSTLF. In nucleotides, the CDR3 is TGTGCCAGCAGCTCTACCCTTTTT.

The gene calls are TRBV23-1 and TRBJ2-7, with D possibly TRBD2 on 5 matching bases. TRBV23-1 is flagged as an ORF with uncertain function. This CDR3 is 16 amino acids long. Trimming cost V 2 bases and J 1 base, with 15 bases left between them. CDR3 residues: CASSQAEAGGSYEQYF. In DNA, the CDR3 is TGCGCCAGCAGTCAAGCGGAGGCTGGCGGGTCCTACGAGCAGTACTTC.

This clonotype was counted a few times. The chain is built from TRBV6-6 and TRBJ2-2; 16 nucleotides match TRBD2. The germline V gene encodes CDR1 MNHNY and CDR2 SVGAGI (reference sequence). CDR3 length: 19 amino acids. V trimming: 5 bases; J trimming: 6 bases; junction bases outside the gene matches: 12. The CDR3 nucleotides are TGTGCCAGCAGTCAAGGGACTAGCGGGAGGGGATTTAGCGCCGGGGAGCTGTTTTTT. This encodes CASSQGTSGRGFSAGELFF.

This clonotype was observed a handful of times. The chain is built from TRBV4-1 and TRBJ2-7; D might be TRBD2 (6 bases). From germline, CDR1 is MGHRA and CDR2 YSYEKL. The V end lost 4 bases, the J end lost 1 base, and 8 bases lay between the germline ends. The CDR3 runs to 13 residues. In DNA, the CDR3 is TGCGCCAGCAGCCGACTAGGGTCCTACGAGCAGTACTTC. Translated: CASSRLGSYEQYF.

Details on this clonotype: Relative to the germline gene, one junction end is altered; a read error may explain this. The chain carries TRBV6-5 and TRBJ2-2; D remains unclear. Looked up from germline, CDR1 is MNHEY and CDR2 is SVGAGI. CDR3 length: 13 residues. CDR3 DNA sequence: TGTGCCAGCAGGCGACCGTCCACCAGGGAGCTGTTTTTT. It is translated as CASRRPSTRELFF.

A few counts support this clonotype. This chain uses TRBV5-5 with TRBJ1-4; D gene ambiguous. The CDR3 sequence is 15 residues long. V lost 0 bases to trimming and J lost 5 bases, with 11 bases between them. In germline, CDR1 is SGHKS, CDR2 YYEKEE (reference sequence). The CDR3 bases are TGTGCCAGCAGCTTGGGAGTGGGAAGCAATGAAAAACTGTTTTTT. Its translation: CASSLGVGSNEKLFF.